The sequence of this T cell receptor (beta chain) was determined in a study of blood T cell repertoires in COVID-19. The overall study: The analysed material was cDNA or gDNA that came from T cells, B-cell-depleted T cells, or PBMCs.

Clones were sequenced by immunoSEQ multiplex PCR, and TCRdb holds only the in-frame ones, with some missing. The sample lists 75,000 to 90,000 clones, around 86% seen once, with approximately 8% in the top ten. The V end was cut by 1 base, the J end by 8 bases, with 17 bases between. Germline-derived CDR1 and CDR2 are SGHTA and FQGNSA. This CDR3 has 15 amino acids. Sequencing was carried out using peripheral blood. The chain carries TRBV7-2 and TRBJ1-2, with D possibly TRBD1 on 6 matching bases. This TCR derives from a man aged 50 to 59 with active COVID-19. CDR3 sequence: CASSLGLNQGNGYTF. Here the CDR3 DNA reads TGTGCCAGCAGCTTAGGCCTTAACCAGGGGAACGGCTACACCTTC.